The 30 T cell receptor beta chains reported below all come from one sample, sequenced in a study of T-cell reconstitution after alpha-beta-depleted transplantation in children. Using unique molecular identifiers, the investigators prepared the TCRbeta library. One entry per CDR3 protein, called by TCRdb with MiXCR from the PCR reads. The sample includes about 610,000 distinct CDR3 sequences, about a quarter seen only once; the top ten take 35% to 40%. Sample: PBMCs, taken before TCRalphabeta/CD19-depleted stem cell transplant. These receptor sequences come from a boy in the first two years of life with Wiskott-Aldrich syndrome, due to receive a stem cell transplant.

The chain is built from TRBV20-1 and TRBJ2-1, with D tentatively TRBD2 (7 bases). The V and J ends lost 3 bases and 8 bases respectively, with 20 bases between them. The V gene's germline CDR1 is DFQATT and CDR2 SNEGSKA (reference sequence). CDR3 length: 15 residues. CDR3 region: CSARPRTWEGDEQFF. CDR3 nucleotide sequence: TGCAGTGCTAGGCCCCGGACTTGGGAGGGGGATGAGCAGTTCTTC.

The chain employs TRBV12-3 or TRBV12-4 and TRBJ1-1, with no clear D. Trimming left V 3 bases short and J 6 bases short, with 5 bases between. The CDR3 runs 11 residues. The chain's CDR3 is CASSLKAEAFF. In nucleotides, the CDR3 is TGTGCCAGCAGTTTGAAGGCTGAAGCTTTCTTT.

A few counts support this clonotype. The chain is built from TRBV5-1 and TRBJ2-5, with a tentative D call TRBD2 (6 bases). The germline V gene has CDR1 SGHRS and CDR2 YFSETQ. Trimming took 5 bases from V and 2 from J, leaving 13 bases between them. There are 14 residues in the CDR3. DNA for the CDR3: TGCGCCAGCAGATTCGGGAGTCTGCAAGAGACCCAGTACTTC. Residues: CASRFGSLQETQYF.

This clonotype was counted between two and nine times. The chain is built from TRBV10-3 and TRBJ2-1, with D hard to call. Germline lookup yields CDR1 ENHRY and CDR2 SYGVKD. There are 11 residues in the CDR3. V was cut by 8 bases and J by 7 bases, with 9 bases left in between. CDR3 bases: TGTGCCATCGGGCTAGAGAATGAGCAGTTCTTC. Translated: CAIGLENEQFF.

This chain joins TRBV20-1 and TRBJ2-1; D is unresolved. Looked up from germline, CDR1 is DFQATT and CDR2 is SNEGSKA (reference sequence). V lost 5 bases, J lost 9 bases, and 17 bases lay in between. The CDR3 extends over 13 amino acids. The CDR3 reads CSALSPSFREQFF. The CDR3 DNA reads as TGCAGTGCTCTCTCCCCCTCTTTTCGTGAGCAGTTCTTC.

The genes are TRBV4-1 and TRBJ2-1; D possibly matches TRBD1 or TRBD2 (6 bases each). Per the germline V gene, CDR1 is MGHRA and CDR2 is YSYEKL. The V gene lost 4 bases and the J gene lost 5 bases, with 12 bases spanning the gap. CDR3 size: 14 residues. In DNA form, the CDR3 reads TGCGCCAGCAGCCTAGGGGGGCCCCACAATGAGCAGTTCTTC. Protein: CASSLGGPHNEQFF.

This clonotype showed up just a few times. The chain uses TRBV5-1 and TRBJ2-3; D call uncertain. Germline values: CDR1 SGHRS, CDR2 YFSETQ. The CDR3 loop spans 14 amino acids. V dropped 2 bases and J dropped 4 bases, with 11 bases sitting between them. The CDR3 protein is CASSFGEIADTQYF. CDR3 nucleotide sequence: TGCGCCAGCAGCTTTGGCGAGATCGCAGATACGCAGTATTTT.

J is TRBJ2-1 and V is TRBV7-9; no clear D gene. The CDR3 is made up of 15 amino acids. The ends were cut back, 3 bases at V and 7 bases at J, with 16 bases in the middle. Germline V gene sequence: CDR1 SEHNR, CDR2 FQNEAQ (reference sequence). In DNA, the CDR3 is TGTGCCAGCAGCTTCCCGGGCCGCATCGGGAATGAGCAGTTCTTC. Translation gives CASSFPGRIGNEQFF.

The rearrangement joins TRBV5-1 to TRBJ1-1, with no clear D. The germline CDR1 and CDR2 sequences are SGHRS and YFSETQ. This CDR3 has 14 residues. The V end lost 5 bases, the J end lost 4 bases, and 15 bases lay between the germline ends. The CDR3 loop is CASSSRVEATEAFF. The CDR3 nucleotides read TGCGCCAGCAGTAGTCGGGTCGAGGCCACTGAAGCTTTCTTT.

This clonotype was seen a handful of times. V is TRBV12-3 or TRBV12-4 and J is TRBJ2-7; D unresolved. The CDR3 spans 12 residues. V lost 3 bases and J 5 bases, leaving 8 bases between the germline ends. The CDR3 is CASSFDRDEQYF. The CDR3 DNA is TGTGCCAGCAGTTTTGATCGGGACGAGCAGTACTTC.

The rearrangement links TRBV5-1 to TRBJ2-7; D is perhaps TRBD1 or TRBD2 (5 bases each). The CDR3 runs to 16 residues. V was shortened by 8 bases and J by 1 base, with 22 bases between the two germline ends. CDR1 and CDR2 (germline): SGHRS, YFSETQ. Written as DNA, the CDR3 is TGCGCCAGTACTACAGTTCCAGGGAGAAAATCCTACGAGCAGTACTTC. Amino acids: CASTTVPGRKSYEQYF.

The V gene is TRBV5-1, the J gene TRBJ2-5; D is undetermined. This CDR3 comprises 13 residues. Germline V gene sequence: CDR1 SGHRS, CDR2 YFSETQ. Trimming took 3 bases from V and 2 from J, leaving 8 bases between them. CDR3 amino acids: CASSSRPQETQYF. CDR3 bases: TGCGCCAGCAGCTCACGCCCGCAAGAGACCCAGTACTTC.

A note on this clonotype: Compared with germline, one end of the junction differs, possibly owing to a read error. CDR3 amino acids: CSVASLGTLNEQFF. In DNA form, the CDR3 reads TGCAGCGTTGCGAGCCTGGGGACCCTAAATGAGCAGTTCTTT. The chain combines TRBV29-1 with TRBJ2-1; D may match TRBD1 or TRBD2 (5 bases each). The V gene's germline CDR1 is SQVTM and CDR2 ANQGSEA. This CDR3 contains 14 residues.

The chain joins TRBV2 to TRBJ2-1; 7 bases agree with TRBD2. The CDR3 is 13 amino acids. The germline gives CDR1 SNHLY, CDR2 FYNNEI. V shed 8 bases, J shed 4 bases, and the junction held 5 bases outside the gene matches. The DNA of the CDR3 is TGTGCCAGCGGACTAGAATATTACAATGAGCAGTTCTTC. Translated: CASGLEYYNEQFF.

The chain employs TRBV7-2 and TRBJ1-4; D is ambiguous. Germline CDR1 reads SGHTA; CDR2 reads FQGNSA. V lost 5 bases and J 1 base, leaving 8 bases between the germline ends. The CDR3 contains 14 residues. CDR3 nucleotide sequence: TGTGCCAGCAGCCCCCGGGGAACTAATGAAAAACTGTTTTTT. Translation: CASSPRGTNEKLFF.

The J gene is TRBJ2-7, the V gene TRBV12-3 or TRBV12-4; TRBD2 matches 11 bases. V shed 6 bases and J 4 bases; nucleotides not matched to a gene: 5. The CDR3 has 14 amino acids. The CDR3 bases are TGTGCCAGCAGCTATTCTAGCGGGAGGTACGAGCAGTACTTC. Encoded protein: CASSYSSGRYEQYF.

This clonotype was recorded at least ten times. The chain has TRBV10-2 and TRBJ2-2, with unresolved D. Trimming shortened V by 8 bases and J by 1 base, and 8 bases separated the two germline ends. The CDR3 sequence is 13 residues long. Germline V CDR1 and CDR2: WSHSY, SAAADI. CDR3: CASGRQNTGELFF. The CDR3 region has the DNA TGCGCCAGCGGCCGGCAGAACACCGGGGAGCTGTTTTTT.

This clonotype has just one count. The chain uses TRBV2 and TRBJ2-2; 8 bases agree with TRBD2. Trimming took 6 bases from V and 8 from J; bases not matched to a gene: 8. This CDR3 is 14 amino acids long. Germline loops: CDR1 SNHLY, CDR2 FYNNEI. CDR3 residues: CASRGGLVKGELFF. In DNA form, the CDR3 reads TGTGCCAGCAGAGGGGGACTAGTTAAAGGGGAGCTGTTTTTT.

The chain employs TRBV20-1 and TRBJ1-2; D not certain. The CDR3 runs to 11 residues. CDR1 is DFQATT, CDR2 SNEGSKA, per germline (reference sequence). The V end lost 2 bases, the J end lost 5 bases, and 6 bases lay between the germline ends. DNA for the CDR3: TGCAGTGCTAGATGGAGATATGGCTACACCTTC. Translating gives CSARWRYGYTF.

The gene calls are TRBV5-1 and TRBJ1-5, with D unresolved. Germline CDR1 SGHRS, CDR2 YFSETQ. Trimming removed 4 bases at V and 4 bases at J, with 12 bases between. The CDR3 loop spans 14 amino acids. In DNA, the CDR3 is TGCGCCAGCAGCCCGGGCCCGGAAAATCAGCCCCAGCATTTT. As protein: CASSPGPENQPQHF.

The V and J genes are TRBV20-1 and TRBJ2-1; TRBD2 matches at 10 bases. Germline V lookup: CDR1 DFQATT, CDR2 SNEGSKA (reference sequence). The CDR3 runs to 13 residues. With 7 bases clipped from V and 10 bases from J, the junction kept 10 bases outside the gene matches. The CDR3 sequence is CSVLLAGMREQFF. DNA of the CDR3: TGCAGTGTATTACTAGCGGGAATGAGGGAGCAGTTCTTC.

In this sample, this clonotype turned up a few times. V usage is TRBV7-2 and J usage is TRBJ1-2; TRBD1 aligns across 9 bases. V lost 4 bases, J lost 6 bases, and 9 bases stayed unmatched. Germline V CDR1 and CDR2: SGHTA, FQGNSA. The CDR3 runs to 15 residues. The CDR3 DNA sequence: TGTGCCAGCAGCTCGTGGACAGGGGACGTCAATGGCTACACCTTC. This translates into CASSSWTGDVNGYTF.

V and J are TRBV11-2 and TRBJ2-1; TRBD2 aligns across 8 bases. CDR3 length equals 20 residues. Germline assignment: CDR1 SGHAT and CDR2 FQNNGV. V lost 1 base, J lost 2 bases, and 16 bases stayed unmatched. The CDR3 DNA is TGTGCCAGCAGCTTAGTACCTAGCGGGTCAGGAGCAATTACCTACAATGAGCAGTTCTTC. Translating it yields CASSLVPSGSGAITYNEQFF.

The rearrangement joins TRBV20-1 to TRBJ2-2, with TRBD2 matching over 9 bases. This CDR3 comprises 14 residues. V shed 6 bases and J 2 bases; nucleotides not matched to a gene: 4. Looked up from germline, CDR1 is DFQATT and CDR2 is SNEGSKA (reference sequence). CDR3 region: CSALGLANTGELFF. The CDR3 DNA reads as TGCAGTGCCTTGGGACTAGCAAACACCGGGGAGCTGTTTTTT.

This chain joins TRBV4-1 and TRBJ1-6; 10 positions agree with TRBD1. Germline CDR1 is MGHRA and CDR2 is YSYEKL. The V segment lost 0 bases and the J segment 8 bases; nucleotides outside the gene matches: 7. The CDR3 has 17 amino acids. The CDR3 here is CASSQERDRGSDSPLHF. In DNA, the CDR3 is TGCGCCAGCAGCCAAGAGAGGGACAGGGGCTCGGATTCACCCCTCCACTTT.

The sample holds a few counts of this clonotype. The V and J genes are TRBV5-1 and TRBJ2-3, with a possible D match to TRBD2 (6 bases). V lost 5 bases, J lost 5 bases, and 9 bases lay in between. The CDR3 runs to 12 residues. Germline CDR1 and CDR2: SGHRS and YFSETQ. DNA for the CDR3: TGCGCCAGCAGGGAAGCGGGAGATACGCAGTATTTT. The encoded protein is CASREAGDTQYF.

The chain joins TRBV9 to TRBJ2-7; 10 bases line up with TRBD2. The V gene's germline CDR1 is SGDLS and CDR2 YYNGEE. The CDR3 loop spans 14 amino acids. J was trimmed by 6 bases and V by 4 bases; bases with no gene match: 7. The CDR3 loop is CASSLAGASSEQYF. As DNA, the CDR3 is TGTGCCAGCAGCCTAGCGGGAGCGTCTAGCGAGCAGTACTTC.

This sequence joins TRBV5-1 and TRBJ2-7; 11 bases are shared with TRBD2. V shed 2 bases and J 3 bases; nucleotides not matched to a gene: 4. The CDR3 contains 15 residues. Per the germline V gene, CDR1 is SGHRS and CDR2 is YFSETQ. CDR3 residues: CASSFWLAGGYEQYF. The CDR3 bases are TGCGCCAGCAGCTTCTGGCTAGCGGGAGGCTACGAGCAGTACTTC.

This clonotype was counted between two and nine times. The chain employs TRBV7-9 and TRBJ2-1, with 12 positions matching TRBD2. V trimming: 5 bases; J trimming: 6 bases; junction bases outside the gene matches: 5. This CDR3 contains 15 residues. Germline lookup yields CDR1 SEHNR and CDR2 FQNEAQ (reference sequence). The CDR3 nucleotides read TGTGCCAGCAGCCTACTAGCGGGAGGTTCCAATGAGCAGTTCTTC. This gives the protein CASSLLAGGSNEQFF. Full variable domain (missing parts from reference TRBV7-9 and TRBJ2-1): DTGVSQNPRHKITKRGQNVTFRCDPISEHNRLYWYRQTLGQGPEFLTYFQNEAQLEKSRLLSDRFSAERPKGSFSTLEIQRTEQGDSAMYLCASSLLAGGSNEQFFGPGTRLTVL.

This clonotype was observed a handful of times. V usage is TRBV20-1 and J usage is TRBJ1-5, with TRBD1 identical over 10 bases. Germline CDR1 and CDR2: DFQATT and SNEGSKA (reference sequence). The CDR3 covers 15 residues. J was trimmed by 6 bases and V by 6 bases; bases with no gene match: 11. The CDR3 nucleotides are TGCAGTGCACAACCGGGACAGGGGATGAGTCAGCCCCAGCATTTT. Amino acids: CSAQPGQGMSQPQHF.